The next 24 T cell receptor beta chains were all read from a single sample in a study of blood T cell repertoires in COVID-19. Generated by immunoSEQ multiplex PCR, the TCRdb table keeps only in-frame clones and is missing some. This table holds 300,000 to 350,000 clones, about 87% found once. Material: peripheral blood. The receptors stem from a man in his thirties or forties with COVID-19, enrolled during active disease.

V gene TRBV2 combines with J gene TRBJ2-5; 7 bases agree with TRBD2. This CDR3 is 15 amino acids long. The V segment lost 2 bases and the J segment 4 bases; nucleotides outside the gene matches: 7. The germline CDR1 and CDR2 sequences are SNHLY and FYNNEI. CDR3: CASSETSELLETQYF. The CDR3 coding sequence is TGTGCCAGCAGTGAAACTAGCGAGCTGTTAGAGACCCAGTACTTC. Looking up the rest from reference TRBV2 and TRBJ2-5 gives the full variable domain: EPEVTQTPSHQVTQMGQEVILRCVPISNHLYFYWYRQILGQKVEFLVSFYNNEISEKSEIFDDQFSVERPDGSNFTLKIRSTKLEDSAMYFCASSETSELLETQYFGPGTRLLVL.

This sequence joins TRBV19 and TRBJ1-1; D is unclear. The CDR3 length is 12 residues. Germline loops: CDR1 LNHDA, CDR2 SQIVND (reference sequence). V lost 7 bases, J lost 5 bases, and 11 bases lay in between. This CDR3 is CASKSTGTEAFF. In DNA form, the CDR3 reads TGTGCCAGTAAGTCGACGGGGACTGAAGCTTTCTTT.

The chain joins TRBV4-2 to TRBJ2-6; D gene ambiguous. V was pared by 1 base and J by 2 bases, with 21 bases between. CDR3 length: 20 residues. Germline V gene lookup returns CDR1 LGHNA and CDR2 YNFKEQ. The CDR3, as DNA: TGTGCCAGCAGCCAAGTGTCGTTTCATGGGCGCGAGACTGGGGCCAACGTCCTGACTTTC. Amino acids: CASSQVSFHGRETGANVLTF.

DNA for the CDR3: TGTGCCAGTAGTATAGTAAATGAGCCGTATGGCTACACCTTC. This sequence encodes CASSIVNEPYGYTF. The rearrangement uses TRBV19 and TRBJ1-2; D uncertain. The CDR3 has 14 residues. V was clipped by 1 base and J by 5 bases, with 11 bases between them. The germline CDR1 and CDR2 sequences are LNHDA and SQIVND (reference sequence). Full variable domain (outside the CDR3, taken from reference TRBV19 and TRBJ1-2): DGGITQSPKYLFRKEGQNVTLSCEQNLNHDAMYWYRQDPGQGLRLIYYSQIVNDFQKGDIAEGYSVSREKKESFPLTVTSAQKNPTAFYLCASSIVNEPYGYTFGSGTRLTVV.

The rearrangement links TRBV6-6 to TRBJ1-1, with D possibly TRBD1 on 6 matching bases. CDR1 and CDR2 from the germline V gene are MNHNY and SVGAGI (reference sequence). The V gene lost 4 bases and the J gene lost 0 bases, with 12 bases spanning the gap. This CDR3 region has 15 residues. Written as DNA, the CDR3 is TGTGCCAGCAGTTTAGGGGGGGGTTTGAACACTGAAGCTTTCTTT. Amino acid sequence: CASSLGGGLNTEAFF.

This chain connects TRBV7-2 to TRBJ1-1; the D gene is possibly TRBD1 (6 bases). V shed 1 base and J shed 6 bases, with 12 bases lying between them. CDR3 length: 14 residues. CDR1 and CDR2 from the germline V gene are SGHTA and FQGNSA. CDR3: CASSLVWQGSEAFF. The CDR3 nucleotides read TGTGCCAGCAGCTTAGTTTGGCAGGGGTCTGAAGCTTTCTTT.

The V and J genes are TRBV6-1 and TRBJ2-2; the match to TRBD2 covers 10 bases. This CDR3 region has 15 residues. The germline V gene has CDR1 MNHNS and CDR2 SASEGT. The J segment lost 5 bases and the V segment lost 3 bases, leaving 3 bases of the junction unmatched. CDR3 protein: CASSDTSGATGELFF. In DNA, the CDR3 is TGTGCCAGCAGTGATACTAGCGGGGCAACCGGGGAGCTGTTTTTT.

There are a few counts of this clone. The chain recombines TRBV7-3 with TRBJ2-5, with a weak D call TRBD2 (6 bases). Trimming pared 1 base from V and 1 base from J, leaving 13 bases between. Germline lookup yields CDR1 SGHTA and CDR2 FQGTGA. This CDR3 comprises 16 residues. The CDR3 nucleotides are TGTGCCAGCAGCTTAAAGGCGGGACTGGGCCAAGAGACCCAGTACTTC. This translates into CASSLKAGLGQETQYF.

The gene calls are TRBV2 and TRBJ2-5; TRBD2 matches 8 bases. The CDR3 sequence is 12 residues long. In germline, CDR1 is SNHLY, CDR2 FYNNEI. Trimming took 8 bases from V and 4 from J; bases not matched to a gene: 3. CDR3 in amino acids: CASRGGGETQYF. CDR3 coding DNA: TGTGCCAGCCGGGGGGGCGGAGAGACCCAGTACTTC. The full variable domain, its missing parts supplied by reference TRBV2 and TRBJ2-5, is EPEVTQTPSHQVTQMGQEVILRCVPISNHLYFYWYRQILGQKVEFLVSFYNNEISEKSEIFDDQFSVERPDGSNFTLKIRSTKLEDSAMYFCASRGGGETQYFGPGTRLLVL.

The chain has TRBV5-4 and TRBJ2-7; no definite D call. Deletions cut 3 bases from V and 2 bases from J, with 12 bases between. This CDR3 is 14 amino acids long. Germline V gene lookup returns CDR1 SGHNT and CDR2 YYREEE (reference sequence). The CDR3 loop is CASSSFDMTYEQYF. As DNA, the CDR3 is TGTGCCAGCAGCTCATTCGACATGACCTACGAGCAGTACTTC.

V gene TRBV29-1 combines with J gene TRBJ2-1, with 11 bases matching TRBD1. Germline V gene lookup returns CDR1 SQVTM and CDR2 ANQGSEA. V shed 8 bases, J shed 7 bases, and the junction held 10 bases outside the gene matches. The CDR3 covers 14 residues. The CDR3 region has the DNA TGCAGCTTGGAGCGCGGGACAGGGGGGAATGAGCAGTTCTTC. It encodes CSLERGTGGNEQFF.

In this sample, this clone turned up a few times. CDR3 loop: CASSPMTGTFSYEQYF. CDR3 sequence (DNA): TGTGCCAGCAGCCCTATGACAGGGACTTTTTCCTACGAGCAGTACTTC. The chain uses TRBV9 and TRBJ2-7; possibly TRBD1 for D (7 bases). This CDR3 contains 16 residues. Germline CDR1 and CDR2: SGDLS and YYNGEE. V lost 4 bases to trimming and J lost 1 base, with 18 bases between them.

The V gene is TRBV7-9, the J gene TRBJ2-7; unclear D gene. With 1 base removed from V and 2 bases from J, the gap between germline ends came to 15 bases. Germline V gene sequence: CDR1 SEHNR, CDR2 FQNEAQ (reference sequence). The CDR3 length is 16 residues. The CDR3 here is CASSLGTYPSPYEQYF. In DNA form, the CDR3 reads TGTGCCAGCAGCTTAGGCACTTATCCCTCCCCCTACGAGCAGTACTTC. The full variable domain, with the rest looked up from reference TRBV7-9 and TRBJ2-7, is DTGVSQNPRHKITKRGQNVTFRCDPISEHNRLYWYRQTLGQGPEFLTYFQNEAQLEKSRLLSDRFSAERPKGSFSTLEIQRTEQGDSAMYLCASSLGTYPSPYEQYFGPGTRLTVT.

This sequence joins TRBV27 and TRBJ2-7, with TRBD1 identical over 8 bases. The germline gives CDR1 MNHEY, CDR2 SMNVEV (reference sequence). V lost 5 bases to trimming and J lost 0 bases; unmatched junction nucleotides: 3. CDR3 length equals 14 residues. CDR3 nucleotide sequence: TGTGCCAGCAGTCACAGGGGGAGCTCCTACGAGCAGTACTTC. As protein: CASSHRGSSYEQYF.

The gene calls are TRBV5-1 and TRBJ2-7; D may be TRBD2 (5 bases). Germline-derived CDR1 and CDR2 are SGHRS and YFSETQ. Trimming pared 0 bases from V and 7 bases from J, leaving 20 bases between. The CDR3 extends over 16 amino acids. CDR3 in amino acids: CASSLGGTPRSGEQYF. CDR3 nucleotides: TGCGCCAGCAGCTTGGGTGGCACGCCTCGATCGGGGGAGCAGTACTTC.

The chain couples TRBV13 to TRBJ2-2; 9 bases are shared with TRBD1. With V trimmed by 6 bases and J by 5 bases, 7 bases remained unmatched. Germline V gene data show CDR1 as PRHDT and CDR2 as FYEKMQ (reference sequence). The CDR3 consists of 15 residues. CDR3 DNA sequence: TGTGCCAGCAGTTCCGGGACAGGGAGTACCGGGGAGCTGTTTTTT. It translates to CASSSGTGSTGELFF.

The chain uses TRBV29-1 and TRBJ1-1; maybe TRBD1 (5 bases). Germline lookup yields CDR1 SQVTM and CDR2 ANQGSEA. The germline V and J ends were trimmed by 2 bases and 11 bases, with 12 bases remaining between them. This CDR3 spans 11 amino acids. The DNA for the CDR3 is TGCAGCGTTGAATCTACAGGAGAGGCTTTCTTT. This sequence encodes CSVESTGEAFF.

The J gene is TRBJ1-2, the V gene TRBV9, with 8 positions matching TRBD1. V shed 3 bases and J 2 bases; nucleotides not matched to a gene: 3. This CDR3 region has 14 residues. Per the germline V gene, CDR1 is SGDLS and CDR2 is YYNGEE. CDR3 sequence reads: CASSARGPNYGYTF. The CDR3 region has the DNA TGTGCCAGCAGCGCCAGGGGGCCCAACTATGGCTACACCTTC.

The rearrangement links TRBV4-2 to TRBJ2-3, with 13 nucleotides matching TRBD2. V lost 3 bases to trimming and J lost 6 bases; unmatched junction nucleotides: 9. Looked up from germline, CDR1 is LGHNA and CDR2 is YNFKEQ. The length of the CDR3 is 17 residues. The CDR3 DNA reads TGTGCCAGCAGCCATCCCGGACTAGCGGGAGTCATGGATACGCAGTATTTT. Amino acid sequence: CASSHPGLAGVMDTQYF.

The chain links TRBV24-1 to TRBJ2-1; 7 nucleotides align to TRBD1. Germline V gene data show CDR1 as KGHDR and CDR2 as SFDVKD. There are 15 residues in the CDR3. V was clipped by 4 bases and J by 8 bases; unmatched bases: 10. The CDR3 reads CATSDLNYRGDEQFF. The DNA for the CDR3 is TGTGCCACCAGTGACCTGAACTACAGGGGCGATGAGCAGTTCTTC.

V is TRBV3-1 (or the pseudogene TRBV3-2) and J is TRBJ2-3; no clear D. Per the germline V gene, CDR1 is LGHDT and CDR2 is YNNKEL (reference sequence). There are 13 residues in the CDR3. With 3 bases removed from V and 2 bases from J, the gap between germline ends came to 6 bases. Written as DNA, the CDR3 is TGTGCCAGCAGCCAGCGTCCCACAGATACGCAGTATTTT. It codes for CASSQRPTDTQYF.

The genes are TRBV18 and TRBJ2-2; tentatively, D is TRBD1 (5 bases). From germline, CDR1 is KGHSH and CDR2 LQKENI. Between the trimmed V and J ends, which lost 6 bases and 0 bases, there was a span of 17 bases. The CDR3 consists of 17 residues. The CDR3 sequence is CASSPPRPGSNTGELFF. CDR3 sequence (DNA): TGTGCCAGCTCCCCTCCCCGTCCAGGGTCGAACACCGGGGAGCTGTTTTTT.

The V gene is TRBV7-3, the J gene TRBJ2-5, with 12 bases matching TRBD2. This CDR3 contains 17 residues. Germline lookup yields CDR1 SGHTA and CDR2 FQGTGA. V shed 0 bases and J 4 bases; nucleotides not matched to a gene: 6. CDR3 nucleotide sequence: TGTGCCAGCAGCTTAACCGGGACTAGCGGGCAGGCAGAGACCCAGTACTTC. Translating gives CASSLTGTSGQAETQYF.

This chain links TRBV5-1 with TRBJ1-5; the match to TRBD1 covers 8 bases. Germline CDR1 SGHRS, CDR2 YFSETQ. The CDR3 totals 16 residues. V lost 7 bases and J lost 3; bases outside the gene matches: 12. The CDR3 spells CASATGTGGPNQPQHF. CDR3 nucleotides: TGCGCCAGCGCTACGGGGACAGGAGGGCCCAATCAGCCCCAGCATTTT.